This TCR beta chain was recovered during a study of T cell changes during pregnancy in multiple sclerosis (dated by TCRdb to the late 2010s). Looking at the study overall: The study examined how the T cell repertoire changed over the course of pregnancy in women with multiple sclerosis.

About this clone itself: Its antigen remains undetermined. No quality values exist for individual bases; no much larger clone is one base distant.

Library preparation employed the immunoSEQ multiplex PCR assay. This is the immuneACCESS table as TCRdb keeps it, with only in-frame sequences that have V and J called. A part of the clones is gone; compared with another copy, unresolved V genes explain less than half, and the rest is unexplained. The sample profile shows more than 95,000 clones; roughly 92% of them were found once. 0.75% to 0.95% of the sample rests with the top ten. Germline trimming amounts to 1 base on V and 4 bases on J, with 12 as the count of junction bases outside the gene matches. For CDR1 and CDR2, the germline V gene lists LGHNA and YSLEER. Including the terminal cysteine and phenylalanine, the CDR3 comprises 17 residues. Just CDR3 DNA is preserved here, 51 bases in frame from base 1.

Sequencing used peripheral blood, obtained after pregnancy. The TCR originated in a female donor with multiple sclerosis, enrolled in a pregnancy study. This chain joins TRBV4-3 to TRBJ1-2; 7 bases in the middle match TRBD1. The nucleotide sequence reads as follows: TGCGCCAGCAGCCAAGGACTTATAAAGGGGGCCGGCTATGGCTACACCTTC. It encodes CASSQGLIKGAGYGYTF.